Listed below are T cell receptor beta chains from one sample, sequenced in a study of T cell responses to AZD1222 COVID-19 vaccine. The table came from immunoSEQ multiplex PCR; TCRdb's copy has only in-frame clones and leaves some out. Of roughly 80,000 clones in the sample, about 92% were seen once. The specimen comprised peripheral blood, sampled on day 0 of AZD1222 vaccination. These receptors all stem from an adult in good health. The CDR3 runs from the conserved cysteine through the conserved F or W. The order of the fields is CDR3 protein, CDR3 DNA, clone size, D gene, V gene, J gene, CDR3 length. D genes are given only for firm matches. Clone size is stated in some rows and not others, as once, few, many or a class when expanded.

CDR3: CASSSVFGVYEQYF; DNA: TGTGCCAGTAGTAGCGTGTTCGGGGTCTACGAGCAGTACTTC; size: NA; D: NA; V: TRBV19; J: TRBJ2-7; length: 14
CDR3: CASSSGRTEAFF; DNA: TGTGCCAGCTCCAGCGGGCGCACTGAAGCTTTCTTT; size: NA; D: NA; V: TRBV18; J: TRBJ1-1; length: 12
CDR3: CASSGGTSNSDTQYF; DNA: TGCGCCAGCAGTGGCGGGACTAGTAATTCAGATACGCAGTATTTT; size: NA; D: TRBD2; V: TRBV10-1; J: TRBJ2-3; length: 15
CDR3: CASSVGLAGTYNEQFF; DNA: TGTGCCAGCAGCGTAGGACTAGCGGGAACCTACAATGAGCAGTTCTTC; size: once; D: TRBD2; V: TRBV9; J: TRBJ2-1; length: 16
CDR3: CASSPWDGSYEQYF; DNA: TGTGCCAGCAGCCCCTGGGACGGTTCCTACGAGCAGTACTTC; size: NA; D: NA; V: TRBV7-9; J: TRBJ2-7; length: 14
CDR3: CASTPRWGTGIGEKLFF; DNA: TGTGCCAGCACCCCACGATGGGGAACAGGGATCGGTGAAAAACTGTTTTTT; size: NA; D: NA; V: TRBV11-2; J: TRBJ1-4; length: 17
CDR3: CASSPLGEGDPYEQYF; DNA: TGTGCCAGCAGCCCATTGGGGGAAGGGGACCCCTACGAGCAGTACTTC; size: NA; D: NA; V: TRBV28; J: TRBJ2-7; length: 16
CDR3: CASSRTSGSDEQFF; DNA: TGTGCCAGCTCTAGGACTAGCGGGAGTGATGAGCAGTTCTTC; size: once; D: TRBD2; V: TRBV6-5; J: TRBJ2-1; length: 14
CDR3: CASSQGPNQPQHF; DNA: TGTGCCAGCAGCCAAGGGCCCAATCAGCCCCAGCATTTT; size: NA; D: NA; V: TRBV3-1/TRBV3-2; J: TRBJ1-5; length: 13
CDR3: CASSREPPGQGASDTQYF; DNA: TGCGCCAGCAGCCGAGAGCCACCGGGACAGGGGGCCTCAGATACGCAGTATTTT; size: once; D: TRBD1; V: TRBV4-3; J: TRBJ2-3; length: 18
CDR3: CASHLLGRDGYTF; DNA: TGTGCCAGCCATCTTTTGGGGCGGGATGGCTACACCTTC; size: NA; D: NA; V: TRBV28; J: TRBJ1-2; length: 13
CDR3: CASSQANYEQYF; DNA: TGTGCCAGCAGCCAAGCAAATTACGAGCAGTACTTC; size: NA; D: NA; V: TRBV3-1/TRBV3-2; J: TRBJ2-7; length: 12
CDR3: CASSRTGYGYTF; DNA: TGTGCCAGCAGCCGAACAGGGTATGGCTACACCTTC; size: NA; D: NA; V: TRBV7-2; J: TRBJ1-2; length: 12
CDR3: CASSTGTSGPYEQYF; DNA: TGTGCCAGTAGCACCGGGACTAGCGGGCCCTACGAGCAGTACTTC; size: NA; D: TRBD2; V: TRBV19; J: TRBJ2-7; length: 15
CDR3: CASSFMAGSNTDTQYF; DNA: TGTGCCAGCAGCTTCATGGCGGGATCCAACACAGATACGCAGTATTTT; size: NA; D: NA; V: TRBV11-3; J: TRBJ2-3; length: 16
CDR3: CASSWDKLNTEAFF; DNA: TGTGCCAGCAGTTGGGACAAGTTGAACACTGAAGCTTTCTTT; size: NA; D: NA; V: TRBV6-2/TRBV6-3; J: TRBJ1-1; length: 14
CDR3: CASSRSTGDGSNIQYF; DNA: TGTGCCAGCTCACGGAGTACCGGGGACGGGTCAAACATTCAGTACTTC; size: NA; D: NA; V: TRBV18; J: TRBJ2-4; length: 16
CDR3: CASSRRENYEQYF; DNA: TGTGCCAGCAGCCGCAGGGAGAACTACGAGCAGTACTTC; size: NA; D: NA; V: TRBV7-2; J: TRBJ2-7; length: 13
CDR3: CASSEQGWNTGELFF; DNA: TGTGCCAGCAGTGAGCAGGGTTGGAACACCGGGGAGCTGTTTTTT; size: NA; D: NA; V: TRBV6-1; J: TRBJ2-2; length: 15
CDR3: CASISEGDPAGTF; DNA: TGTGCCAGCATTTCGGAAGGGGATCCGGCGGGTACCTTC; size: NA; D: NA; V: TRBV6-5; J: TRBJ1-2; length: 13
CDR3: CASSQLRAGGLETQYF; DNA: TGTGCCAGCAGCCAATTACGGGCGGGAGGGTTAGAGACCCAGTACTTC; size: NA; D: TRBD2; V: TRBV3-1/TRBV3-2; J: TRBJ2-5; length: 16
CDR3: CASTPREGVANYGYTF; DNA: TGTGCCAGCACACCCAGGGAGGGTGTGGCTAACTATGGCTACACCTTC; size: once; D: NA; V: TRBV28; J: TRBJ1-2; length: 16
CDR3: CASSVTWGWPNEKLFF; DNA: TGTGCCAGCAGCGTCACCTGGGGATGGCCTAATGAAAAACTGTTTTTT; size: few; D: NA; V: TRBV9; J: TRBJ1-4; length: 16
CDR3: CASSGGVNEQYF; DNA: TGTGCCAGTAGCGGGGGTGTAAACGAGCAGTACTTC; size: once; D: NA; V: TRBV19; J: TRBJ2-7; length: 12
CDR3: CASSLPGIGQPQHF; DNA: TGCGCCAGCAGCTTGCCGGGAATCGGTCAGCCCCAGCATTTT; size: NA; D: NA; V: TRBV5-1; J: TRBJ1-5; length: 14
CDR3: CASTSTGTGNTIYF; DNA: TGTGCCAGTACCTCGACAGGGACTGGAAACACCATATATTTT; size: NA; D: TRBD1; V: TRBV19; J: TRBJ1-3; length: 14
CDR3: CASSLARVEQPQHF; DNA: TGTGCCAGCAGCTTAGCAAGGGTCGAGCAGCCCCAGCATTTT; size: NA; D: NA; V: TRBV7-8; J: TRBJ1-5; length: 14
CDR3: CASSIVSRDTQYF; DNA: TGTGCCAGTAGTATAGTGAGTAGGGATACGCAGTATTTT; size: once; D: NA; V: TRBV19; J: TRBJ2-3; length: 13
CDR3: CASSPYSGAEKLFF; DNA: TGTGCCAGCAGCCCGTACTCGGGGGCTGAAAAACTGTTTTTT; size: few; D: NA; V: TRBV3-1/TRBV3-2; J: TRBJ1-4; length: 14
CDR3: CASSFRAGEETQYF; DNA: TGTGCCAGCAGCTTTCGGGCGGGAGAGGAGACCCAGTACTTC; size: NA; D: TRBD2; V: TRBV5-4; J: TRBJ2-5; length: 14
CDR3: CASSEPGETEAFF; DNA: TGTGCCAGCAGTGAACCCGGGGAAACTGAAGCTTTCTTT; size: NA; D: NA; V: TRBV25-1; J: TRBJ1-1; length: 13
CDR3: CASSQVFGGTGESPQETQYF; DNA: TGTGCCAGCAGCCAAGTTTTCGGCGGGACAGGGGAGTCCCCACAAGAGACCCAGTACTTC; size: NA; D: TRBD1; V: TRBV4-2; J: TRBJ2-5; length: 20
CDR3: CASSLGWEQFF; DNA: TGTGCCAGCAGCCTTGGGTGGGAGCAGTTCTTC; size: NA; D: NA; V: TRBV28; J: TRBJ2-1; length: 11
CDR3: CASSSGNNPYNEQFF; DNA: TGTGCCAGCAGTTCCGGGAACAACCCCTACAATGAGCAGTTCTTC; size: NA; D: NA; V: TRBV27; J: TRBJ2-1; length: 15
CDR3: CASRVGTNEQYF; DNA: TGTGCCAGCAGGGTTGGGACAAACGAGCAGTACTTC; size: NA; D: NA; V: TRBV6-6; J: TRBJ2-7; length: 12
CDR3: CASSISMGQGGGEQYF; DNA: TGTGCCAGTAGTATAAGTATGGGTCAGGGCGGAGGCGAGCAGTACTTC; size: NA; D: NA; V: TRBV19; J: TRBJ2-7; length: 16
CDR3: CASRPNSGARNEQFF; DNA: TGTGCCAGCAGACCCAATAGCGGGGCACGAAATGAGCAGTTCTTC; size: NA; D: TRBD2; V: TRBV6-5; J: TRBJ2-1; length: 15
CDR3: CAWSPDRGGGYTF; DNA: TGTGCCTGGAGCCCAGACAGGGGCGGTGGCTACACCTTC; size: NA; D: TRBD1; V: TRBV30; J: TRBJ1-2; length: 13
CDR3: CASSHRGADTQYF; DNA: TGTGCCAGCAGTCACAGGGGCGCAGATACGCAGTATTTT; size: NA; D: TRBD1; V: TRBV6-5; J: TRBJ2-3; length: 13
CDR3: CASSLAGTLYEQYF; DNA: TGTGCCAGCTCACTAGCGGGAACACTTTACGAGCAGTACTTC; size: NA; D: TRBD2; V: TRBV18; J: TRBJ2-7; length: 14
CDR3: CASSSTVGGTYEQYF; DNA: TGTGCCAGCAGTTCAACTGTGGGGGGTACCTACGAGCAGTACTTC; size: NA; D: NA; V: TRBV28; J: TRBJ2-7; length: 15
CDR3: CASSTQQGSTDTQYF; DNA: TGTGCCAGTAGTACTCAACAGGGAAGCACAGATACGCAGTATTTT; size: once; D: NA; V: TRBV19; J: TRBJ2-3; length: 15
CDR3: CASSYSNSGANVLTF; DNA: TGTGCCAGCAGTTACTCCAACTCTGGGGCCAACGTCCTGACTTTC; size: NA; D: NA; V: TRBV6-5; J: TRBJ2-6; length: 15
CDR3: CASSKEDLLEQYF; DNA: TGTGCCAGCAGCAAGGAGGACTTGCTCGAGCAGTACTTC; size: NA; D: NA; V: TRBV21-1; J: TRBJ2-7; length: 13
CDR3: CASSINSDTAGWQPQHF; DNA: TGTGCCAGTAGTATAAACTCCGACACGGCGGGTTGGCAGCCCCAGCATTTT; size: NA; D: NA; V: TRBV19; J: TRBJ1-5; length: 17
CDR3: CASSQISGGSGNTIYF; DNA: TGCGCCAGCAGCCAGATATCCGGGGGCTCTGGAAACACCATATATTTT; size: NA; D: NA; V: TRBV4-1; J: TRBJ1-3; length: 16
CDR3: CASSSAGQGGRETQYF; DNA: TGTGCCAGCAGCAGCGCGGGACAGGGGGGTAGAGAGACCCAGTACTTC; size: NA; D: TRBD1; V: TRBV5-4; J: TRBJ2-5; length: 16
CDR3: CAWTHVTDGYTF; DNA: TGTGCCTGGACTCACGTGACCGATGGCTACACCTTC; size: once; D: NA; V: TRBV30; J: TRBJ1-2; length: 12
CDR3: CASSQELAGGPHEQYF; DNA: TGTGCCAGCAGCCAAGAACTAGCGGGAGGGCCCCACGAGCAGTACTTC; size: NA; D: TRBD2; V: TRBV4-2; J: TRBJ2-7; length: 16
CDR3: CAAQGGAYEQYF; DNA: TGTGCCGCCCAGGGGGGGGCCTACGAGCAGTACTTC; size: NA; D: NA; V: TRBV10-3; J: TRBJ2-7; length: 12
CDR3: CASSWDYADYNEQFF; DNA: TGTGCCAGCAGCTGGGACTACGCGGACTACAATGAGCAGTTCTTC; size: NA; D: TRBD2; V: TRBV7-2; J: TRBJ2-1; length: 15